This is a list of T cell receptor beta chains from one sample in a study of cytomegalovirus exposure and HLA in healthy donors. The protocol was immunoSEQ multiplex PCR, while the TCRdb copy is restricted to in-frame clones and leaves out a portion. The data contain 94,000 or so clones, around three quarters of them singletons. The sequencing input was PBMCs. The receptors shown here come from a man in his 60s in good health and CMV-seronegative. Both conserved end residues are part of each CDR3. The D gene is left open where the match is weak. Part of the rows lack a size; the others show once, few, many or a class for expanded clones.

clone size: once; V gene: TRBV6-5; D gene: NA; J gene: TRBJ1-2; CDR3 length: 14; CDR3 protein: CASSPGGSNYGYTF; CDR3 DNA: TGTGCCAGTTCTCCCGGCGGATCTAACTATGGCTACACCTTC
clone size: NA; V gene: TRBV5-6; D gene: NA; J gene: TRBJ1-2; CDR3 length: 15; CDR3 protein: CASSLVGQGVYGYTF; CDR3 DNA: TGTGCCAGCAGCTTGGTTGGGCAGGGCGTCTATGGCTACACCTTC
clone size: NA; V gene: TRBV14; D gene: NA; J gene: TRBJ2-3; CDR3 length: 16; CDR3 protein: CASSHPGGQGTDTQYF; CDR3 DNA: TGTGCCAGCAGCCATCCGGGGGGACAGGGCACAGATACGCAGTATTTT
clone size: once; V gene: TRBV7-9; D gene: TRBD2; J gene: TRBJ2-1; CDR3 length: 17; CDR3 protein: CASSRLASGRESNEQFF; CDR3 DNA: TGTGCCAGCAGCCGTCTAGCTAGCGGGAGGGAAAGCAATGAGCAGTTCTTC
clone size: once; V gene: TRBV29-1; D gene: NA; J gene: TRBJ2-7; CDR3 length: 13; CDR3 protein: CSVATGGTYEQYF; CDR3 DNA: TGCAGCGTTGCGACAGGCGGCACCTACGAGCAGTACTTC
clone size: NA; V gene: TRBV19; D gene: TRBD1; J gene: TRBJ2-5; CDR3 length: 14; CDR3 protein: CASSLGTAQETQYF; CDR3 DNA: TGTGCCAGTAGTCTGGGGACAGCCCAAGAGACCCAGTACTTC
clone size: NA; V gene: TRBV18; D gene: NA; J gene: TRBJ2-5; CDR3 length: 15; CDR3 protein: CASSPRSSSQETQYF; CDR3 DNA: TGTGCCAGCTCACCACGGTCTAGCTCCCAAGAGACCCAGTACTTC
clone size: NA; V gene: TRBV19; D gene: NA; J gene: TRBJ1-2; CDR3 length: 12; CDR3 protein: CASRAGSYGYTF; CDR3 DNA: TGTGCCAGTAGGGCAGGGTCCTATGGCTACACCTTC
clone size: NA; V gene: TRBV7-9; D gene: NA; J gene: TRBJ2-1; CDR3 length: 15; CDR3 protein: CASSQAKWPGNEQFF; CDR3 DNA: TGTGCCAGCAGCCAAGCCAAGTGGCCGGGGAATGAGCAGTTCTTC
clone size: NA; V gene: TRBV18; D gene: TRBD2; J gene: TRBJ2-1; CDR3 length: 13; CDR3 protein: CASSGGRDNEQFF; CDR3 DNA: TGTGCCAGCTCCGGCGGGAGGGACAATGAGCAGTTCTTC
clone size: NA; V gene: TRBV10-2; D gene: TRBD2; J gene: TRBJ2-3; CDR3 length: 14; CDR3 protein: CASSESGSGDTQYF; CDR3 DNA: TGCGCCAGCAGTGAGTCGGGTAGCGGGGATACGCAGTATTTT